What follows are 22 T cell receptor beta chains derived from one specimen sequenced in a study of spatial heterogeneity in lung cancer. Time point specified: sample taken at primary tumor resection. Unsorted whole RNA from tumor, nontumor lung or frozen PBMC underwent sequencing. MiXCR, run by TCRdb on the 5' RACE reads, gives a single entry per CDR3 protein. The data hold around 45,000 distinct CDR3 sequences, with about an eighth observed a single time. Source: PBMCs, taken at surgery. The receptors were gathered from a female donor with early-stage non-small cell lung cancer.

This clonotype was detected many times. The chain links TRBV28 to TRBJ2-2; TRBD1 matches at 9 bases. This CDR3 is built from 15 residues. V was clipped by 6 bases and J by 1 base; unmatched bases: 3. Per germline, CDR1 MDHEN and CDR2 SYDVKM. The CDR3 DNA is TGTGCCAGCAGAACGGGACAGGGGAACACCGGGGAGCTGTTTTTT. Residues: CASRTGQGNTGELFF.

This sequence joins TRBV28 and TRBJ2-7; TRBD2 is a possible D gene (6 bases). CDR1 and CDR2 from the germline V gene are MDHEN and SYDVKM. This CDR3 is built from 13 residues. The V gene lost 6 bases and the J gene lost 6 bases, with 15 bases spanning the gap. The CDR3 reads CASSRGDWAEQYF. The CDR3 coding sequence is TGTGCCAGCAGCCGCGGGGACTGGGCCGAGCAGTACTTC. The whole variable domain, remainder taken from reference TRBV28 and TRBJ2-7, is DVKVTQSSRYLVKRTGEKVFLECVQDMDHENMFWYRQDPGLGLRLIYFSYDVKMKEKGDIPEGYSVSREKKERFSLILESASTNQTSMYLCASSRGDWAEQYFGPGTRLTVT.

The chain has TRBV18 and TRBJ2-5; the D is unclear. This CDR3 has 13 amino acids. The V gene's germline CDR1 is KGHSH and CDR2 LQKENI. The V end was cut by 4 bases, the J end by 5 bases, with 11 bases between. CDR3 coding DNA: TGTGCCAGCTCACTATTACCCCTGGAGACCCAGTACTTC. It is translated as CASSLLPLETQYF. The full variable domain, in which reference TRBV18 and TRBJ2-5 provide the parts outside the CDR3, is NAGVMQNPRHLVRRRGQEARLRCSPMKGHSHVYWYRQLPEEGLKFMVYLQKENIIDESGMPKERFSAEFPKEGPSILRIQQVVRGDSAAYFCASSLLPLETQYFGPGTRLLVL.

This clonotype was found a few times. The DNA of the CDR3 is TGTGCCAGCAGTTTAGAGGGGGGGGTTACCTACAATGAGCAGTTCTTC. Translating gives CASSLEGGVTYNEQFF. The chain links TRBV12-3 or TRBV12-4 to TRBJ2-1; tentatively, D is TRBD2 (7 bases). Trimming removed 1 base from V and 2 bases from J, with 12 bases in between. This CDR3 is built from 16 residues.

The chain recombines TRBV7-9 with TRBJ2-2, with D tentatively TRBD1 (6 bases). This CDR3 has 15 residues. Germline V gives CDR1 SEHNR, CDR2 FQNEAQ (reference sequence). The V end lost 4 bases, the J end lost 4 bases, and 13 bases lay between the germline ends. The CDR3 sequence: CASSSGQHVTGELFF. For the CDR3, the DNA is TGTGCCAGCAGCTCCGGACAGCACGTCACCGGGGAGCTGTTTTTT.

In this sample, this clonotype turned up a few times. The chain is built from TRBV15 and TRBJ2-3; D assignment may be TRBD1 or TRBD2 (5 bases each). The V and J ends lost 1 base and 6 bases respectively, with 17 bases between them. Germline V gives CDR1 LNHNV, CDR2 YYDKDF (reference sequence). The CDR3 is 16 residues long. The CDR3 is CATSRGFGRDGDTQYF. CDR3 DNA: TGTGCCACCAGCAGAGGGTTCGGCAGGGACGGGGATACGCAGTATTTT.

This clonotype was observed a few times. The J gene is TRBJ1-6, the V gene TRBV12-3 or TRBV12-4; D remains ambiguous. V gave up 9 bases and J gave up 8 bases, with 20 bases separating them. The CDR3 contains 15 residues. The CDR3 DNA reads TGTGCCAGTCGATGGCACGGCTCTGGGGATTCACCCCTCCACTTT. It codes for CASRWHGSGDSPLHF.

This chain links TRBV29-1 with TRBJ2-1; 8 positions match TRBD1. The J segment lost 4 bases and the V segment lost 3 bases, leaving 5 bases of the junction unmatched. From germline, CDR1 is SQVTM and CDR2 ANQGSEA. The CDR3 sequence is 14 residues long. CDR3 coding DNA: TGCAGCGTTGACGGGACAGGAATGTACAATGAGCAGTTCTTC. Translated, it gives CSVDGTGMYNEQFF.

This chain links TRBV4-1 with TRBJ1-1, with D maybe TRBD1 (5 bases). The germline gives CDR1 MGHRA, CDR2 YSYEKL. V lost 0 bases to trimming and J lost 6 bases, with 8 bases between them. CDR3 length: 13 residues. The CDR3 DNA is TGCGCCAGCAGCCAAGATGGGACGGCTGAAGCTTTCTTT. It yields the protein CASSQDGTAEAFF.

The chain uses TRBV27 and TRBJ2-3; D not resolved. The germline V gene encodes CDR1 MNHEY and CDR2 SMNVEV (reference sequence). Trimming stripped 6 bases from V and 0 bases from J, with 7 bases between. The CDR3 is 13 amino acids. The CDR3 spells CASRTQSTDTQYF. The DNA for the CDR3 is TGTGCCAGCAGAACACAGAGCACAGATACGCAGTATTTT.

This clonotype showed up just a few times. CDR3 nucleotides: TGTGCCAGCAGCTTAGTGGCCAGTCCCGAAGGAAACACCATATATTTT. Its protein product is CASSLVASPEGNTIYF. The chain is built from TRBV7-2 and TRBJ1-3; D ambiguous. Trimming left V 1 base short and J 4 bases short, with 14 bases between. The CDR3 loop spans 16 amino acids. Germline CDR1 is SGHTA and CDR2 is FQGNSA.

V and J are TRBV29-1 and TRBJ2-3, with D perhaps TRBD1 or TRBD2 (5 bases each). CDR3 length equals 12 residues. Trimming pared 7 bases from V and 6 bases from J, leaving 14 bases between. Germline V gene data show CDR1 as SQVTM and CDR2 as ANQGSEA. CDR3 residues: CSAEDGADTQYF. The CDR3 DNA follows: TGCAGCGCCGAGGACGGGGCGGATACGCAGTATTTT.

The chain has TRBV20-1 and TRBJ2-7, with D uncertain. The germline V and J ends were trimmed by 0 bases and 0 bases, with 9 bases remaining between them. This CDR3 is 14 amino acids long. From germline, CDR1 is DFQATT and CDR2 SNEGSKA (reference sequence). The CDR3 region is CSARDTVRSYEQYF. The CDR3 DNA reads as TGCAGTGCTAGAGACACAGTCCGCTCCTACGAGCAGTACTTC.

The rearrangement uses TRBV5-4 and TRBJ2-1; 10 bases are shared with TRBD2. The trim removed 0 bases at V and 10 bases at J, leaving 7 bases unmatched. The length of the CDR3 is 15 residues. Germline V gene lookup returns CDR1 SGHNT and CDR2 YYREEE (reference sequence). The CDR3 sequence is CASSLGSGGAGEQFF. CDR3 DNA sequence: TGTGCCAGCAGCTTGGGAAGCGGGGGGGCCGGGGAGCAGTTCTTC.

V gene TRBV29-1 combines with J gene TRBJ2-5; a weak D match, TRBD2 (6 bases). Germline V gives CDR1 SQVTM, CDR2 ANQGSEA. The CDR3 has 13 residues. Trimming took 4 bases from V and 4 from J, leaving 13 bases between them. The CDR3 nucleotides are TGCAGCGTTGGTGGTAAGGGAGGAGAGACCCAGTACTTC. It encodes CSVGGKGGETQYF. Using reference TRBV29-1 and TRBJ2-5 for the parts outside the CDR3, the full variable domain is SAVISQKPSRDICQRGTSLTIQCQVDSQVTMMFWYRQQPGQSLTLIATANQGSEATYESGFVIDKFPISRPNLTFSTLTVSNMSPEDSSIYLCSVGGKGGETQYFGPGTRLLVL.

V gene TRBV11-2 combines with J gene TRBJ2-5; no definite D call. Germline V CDR1 and CDR2: SGHAT, FQNNGV. The ends were cut back, 2 bases at V and 4 bases at J, with 11 bases in the middle. The CDR3 has 14 amino acids. As DNA, the CDR3 is TGTGCCAGCAGCTTATGGACCGAGGCAGAGACCCAGTACTTC. Amino acids: CASSLWTEAETQYF.

The chain combines TRBV19 with TRBJ2-7; D gene ambiguous. Germline V CDR1 and CDR2: LNHDA, SQIVND (reference sequence). This CDR3 is 14 amino acids long. V lost 3 bases, J lost 0 bases, and 9 bases lay in between. This CDR3 reads CASSMGLTSYEQYF. CDR3 in DNA: TGTGCCAGTAGTATGGGTCTAACCTCCTACGAGCAGTACTTC.

This clonotype was seen a few times. The J gene is TRBJ1-1, the V gene TRBV29-1; D ambiguous. With 6 bases removed from V and 4 bases from J, the gap between germline ends came to 15 bases. CDR1 and CDR2 from the germline V gene are SQVTM and ANQGSEA. The CDR3 length is 13 residues. CDR3 amino acids: CSVRGSGVTEAFF. The CDR3 region has the DNA TGCAGCGTGCGGGGATCGGGTGTCACTGAAGCTTTCTTT.

This clonotype was counted at least ten times. This chain uses TRBV7-6 with TRBJ2-1, with a possible D match to TRBD2 (6 bases). Germline V gives CDR1 SGHVS, CDR2 FNYEAQ. V lost 2 bases to trimming and J lost 7 bases, with 15 bases between them. The CDR3 loop spans 15 amino acids. CDR3: CASSLSPEGGNEQFF. CDR3 nucleotides: TGTGCCAGCAGCTTATCCCCAGAAGGAGGGAATGAGCAGTTCTTC.

This clonotype was counted many times. The chain couples TRBV5-1 to TRBJ1-4, with 8 bases fitting TRBD1. Trimming at V came to 4 bases and at J to 4 bases, leaving 9 bases not matched to a gene. CDR1 SGHRS and CDR2 YFSETQ come from the germline V gene. The CDR3 extends over 16 amino acids. CDR3 protein: CASSPGTGGINEKLFF. Here the CDR3 DNA reads TGCGCCAGCAGCCCGGGGACAGGCGGGATTAATGAAAAACTGTTTTTT.

This clonotype was counted only a few times. The chain uses TRBV4-2 and TRBJ1-1, with a tentative D call TRBD1 (6 bases). In germline, CDR1 is LGHNA, CDR2 YNFKEQ. Trimming cost V 4 bases and J 1 base, with 16 bases left between them. The CDR3 extends over 16 amino acids. The CDR3 nucleotides read TGTGCCAGCAGCCCCCAGAAAGGCAGGGGGAACACTGAAGCTTTCTTT. Protein sequence: CASSPQKGRGNTEAFF.

This clonotype was observed a few times. The chain has TRBV11-3 and TRBJ2-1, with a tentative D call TRBD2 (5 bases). Germline V gene sequence: CDR1 SGHNT, CDR2 YENEEA. This CDR3 spans 15 amino acids. The germline V and J ends were trimmed by 5 bases and 1 base, with 12 bases remaining between them. The CDR3 sequence is CASSRSGSSYNEQFF. The CDR3, as DNA: TGTGCCAGCAGCCGTTCGGGGTCTTCCTACAATGAGCAGTTCTTC.